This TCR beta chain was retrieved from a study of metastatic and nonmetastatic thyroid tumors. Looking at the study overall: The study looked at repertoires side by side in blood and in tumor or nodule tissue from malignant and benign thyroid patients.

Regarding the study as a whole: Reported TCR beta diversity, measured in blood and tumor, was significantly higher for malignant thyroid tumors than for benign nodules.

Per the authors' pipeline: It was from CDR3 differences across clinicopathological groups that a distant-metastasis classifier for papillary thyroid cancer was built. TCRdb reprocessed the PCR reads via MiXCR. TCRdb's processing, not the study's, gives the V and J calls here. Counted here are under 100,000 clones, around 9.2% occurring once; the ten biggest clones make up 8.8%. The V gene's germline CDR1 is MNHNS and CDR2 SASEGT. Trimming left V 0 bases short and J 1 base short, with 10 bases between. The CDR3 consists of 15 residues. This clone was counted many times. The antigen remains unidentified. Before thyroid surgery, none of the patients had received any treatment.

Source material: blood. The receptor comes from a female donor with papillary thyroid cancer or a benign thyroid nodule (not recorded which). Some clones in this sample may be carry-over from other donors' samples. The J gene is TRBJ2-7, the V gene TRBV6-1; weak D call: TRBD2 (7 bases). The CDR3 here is CASSEAGGGSYEQYF. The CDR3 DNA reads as TGTGCCAGCAGTGAAGCGGGAGGGGGGTCCTACGAGCAGTACTTC.